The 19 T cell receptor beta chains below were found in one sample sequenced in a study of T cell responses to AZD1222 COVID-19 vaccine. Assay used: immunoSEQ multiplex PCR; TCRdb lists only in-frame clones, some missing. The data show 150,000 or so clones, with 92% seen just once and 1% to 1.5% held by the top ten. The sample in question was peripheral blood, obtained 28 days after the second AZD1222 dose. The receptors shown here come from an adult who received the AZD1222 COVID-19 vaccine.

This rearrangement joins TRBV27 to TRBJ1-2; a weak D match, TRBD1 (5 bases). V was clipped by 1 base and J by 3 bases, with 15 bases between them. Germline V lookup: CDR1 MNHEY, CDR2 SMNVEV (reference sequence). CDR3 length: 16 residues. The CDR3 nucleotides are TGTGCCAGCAGTTTATTGGGCGGCGAAGGGGACTATGGCTACACCTTC. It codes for CASSLLGGEGDYGYTF.

The CDR3 DNA sequence: TGTGCCCCCAGCAGACAAACTAACTATGGCTACACCTTC. This sequence encodes CAPSRQTNYGYTF. The chain has TRBV11-3 and TRBJ1-2; D gene ambiguous. Germline V CDR1 and CDR2: SGHNT, YENEEA. Trimming pared 11 bases from V and 0 bases from J, leaving 13 bases between. This CDR3 is 13 amino acids long.

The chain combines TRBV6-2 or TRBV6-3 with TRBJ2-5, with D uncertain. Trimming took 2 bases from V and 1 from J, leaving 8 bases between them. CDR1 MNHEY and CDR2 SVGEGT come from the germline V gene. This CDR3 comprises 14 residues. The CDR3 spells CASSYLSFQETQYF. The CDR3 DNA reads TGTGCCAGCAGTTACCTTAGCTTCCAAGAGACCCAGTACTTC.

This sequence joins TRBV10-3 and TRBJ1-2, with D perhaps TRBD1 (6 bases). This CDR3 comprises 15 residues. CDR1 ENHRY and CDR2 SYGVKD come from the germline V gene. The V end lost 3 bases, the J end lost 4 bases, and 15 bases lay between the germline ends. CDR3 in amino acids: CAISDNRELSYGYTF. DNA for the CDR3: TGTGCCATCAGTGATAACAGGGAATTGAGCTATGGCTACACCTTC.

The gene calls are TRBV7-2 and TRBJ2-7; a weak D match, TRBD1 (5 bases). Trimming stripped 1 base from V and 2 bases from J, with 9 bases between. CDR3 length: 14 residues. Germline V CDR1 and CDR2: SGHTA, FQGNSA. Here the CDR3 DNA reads TGTGCCAGCAGCTTAGAACAGGCGACCTACGAGCAGTACTTC. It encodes CASSLEQATYEQYF. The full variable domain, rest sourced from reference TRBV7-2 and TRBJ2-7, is GAGVSQSPSNKVTEKGKDVELRCDPISGHTALYWYRQSLGQGLEFLIYFQGNSAPDKSGLPSDRFSAERTGGSVSTLTIQRTQQEDSAVYLCASSLEQATYEQYFGPGTRLTVT.

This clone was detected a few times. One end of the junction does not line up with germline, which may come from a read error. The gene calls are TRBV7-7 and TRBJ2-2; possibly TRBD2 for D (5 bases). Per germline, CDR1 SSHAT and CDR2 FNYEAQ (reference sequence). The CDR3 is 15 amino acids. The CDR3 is CASSPTRSNTGELFF. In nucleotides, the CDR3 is TGTGCTAGCAGTCCTACTAGATCCAACACCGGGGAGCTGTTTTTT.

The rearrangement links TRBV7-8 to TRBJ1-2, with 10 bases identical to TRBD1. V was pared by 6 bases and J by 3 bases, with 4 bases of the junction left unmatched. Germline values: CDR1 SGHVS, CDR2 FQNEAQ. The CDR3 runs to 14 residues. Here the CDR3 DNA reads TGTGCCAGCAGTCAGACAGGGGGCGACTATGGCTACACCTTC. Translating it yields CASSQTGGDYGYTF.

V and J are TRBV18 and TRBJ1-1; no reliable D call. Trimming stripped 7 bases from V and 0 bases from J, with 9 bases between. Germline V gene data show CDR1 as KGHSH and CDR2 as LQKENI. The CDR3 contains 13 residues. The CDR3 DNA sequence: TGTGCCAGCTTGGGCGGCTTGAACACTGAAGCTTTCTTT. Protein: CASLGGLNTEAFF.

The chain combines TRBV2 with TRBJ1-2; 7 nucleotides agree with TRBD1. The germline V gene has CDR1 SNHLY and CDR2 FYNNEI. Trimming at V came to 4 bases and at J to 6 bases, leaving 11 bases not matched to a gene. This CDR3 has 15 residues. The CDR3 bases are TGTGCCAGCAGTGGCCCGACAGGGAAAGGTAATGGCTACACCTTC. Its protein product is CASSGPTGKGNGYTF.

The CDR3 here is CASRRTGGAGTEAFF. CDR3 nucleotide sequence: TGTGCCAGCAGGCGGACAGGGGGCGCGGGCACTGAAGCTTTCTTT. This chain links TRBV6-6 with TRBJ1-1; the match to TRBD1 covers 11 bases. Germline V CDR1 and CDR2: MNHNY, SVGAGI (reference sequence). The J segment lost 4 bases and the V segment lost 6 bases, leaving 7 bases of the junction unmatched. This CDR3 spans 15 amino acids.

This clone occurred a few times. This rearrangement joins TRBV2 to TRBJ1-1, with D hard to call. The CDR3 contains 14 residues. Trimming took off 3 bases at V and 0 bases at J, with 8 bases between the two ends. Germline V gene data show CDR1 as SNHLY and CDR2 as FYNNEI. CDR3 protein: CASSDPTLNTEAFF. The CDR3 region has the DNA TGTGCCAGCAGTGACCCGACCTTGAACACTGAAGCTTTCTTT.

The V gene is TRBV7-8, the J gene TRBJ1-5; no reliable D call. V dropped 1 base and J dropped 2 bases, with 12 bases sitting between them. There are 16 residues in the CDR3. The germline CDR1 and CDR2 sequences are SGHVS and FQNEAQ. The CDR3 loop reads CASSLGASGGNQPQHF. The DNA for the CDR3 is TGTGCCAGCAGCTTAGGAGCTTCTGGGGGCAATCAGCCCCAGCATTTT.

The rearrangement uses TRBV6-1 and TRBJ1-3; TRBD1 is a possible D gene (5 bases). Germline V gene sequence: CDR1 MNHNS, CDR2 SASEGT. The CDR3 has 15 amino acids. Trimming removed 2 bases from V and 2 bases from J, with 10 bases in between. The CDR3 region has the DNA TGTGCCAGCAGTGAATTCAGGGAGGCTGGAAACACCATATATTTT. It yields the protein CASSEFREAGNTIYF.

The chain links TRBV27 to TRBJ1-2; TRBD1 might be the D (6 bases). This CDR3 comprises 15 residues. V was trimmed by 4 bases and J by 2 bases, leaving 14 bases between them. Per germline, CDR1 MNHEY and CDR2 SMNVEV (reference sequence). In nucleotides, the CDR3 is TGTGCCAGCAGTTCCCAGACGGGACAAAACTATGGCTACACCTTC. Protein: CASSSQTGQNYGYTF.

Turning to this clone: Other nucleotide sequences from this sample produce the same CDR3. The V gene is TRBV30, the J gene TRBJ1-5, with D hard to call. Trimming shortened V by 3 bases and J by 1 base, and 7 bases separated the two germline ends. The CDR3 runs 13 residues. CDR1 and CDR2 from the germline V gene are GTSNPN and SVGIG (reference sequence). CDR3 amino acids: CAWSVDSNQPQHF. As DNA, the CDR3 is TGTGCCTGGAGCGTCGACAGCAATCAGCCCCAGCATTTT.

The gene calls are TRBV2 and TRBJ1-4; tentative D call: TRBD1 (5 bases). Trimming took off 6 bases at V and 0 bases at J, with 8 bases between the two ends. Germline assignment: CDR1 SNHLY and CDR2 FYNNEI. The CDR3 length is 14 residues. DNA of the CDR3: TGTGCCAGCAGGGCGACAGCAACTAATGAAAAACTGTTTTTT. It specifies CASRATATNEKLFF.

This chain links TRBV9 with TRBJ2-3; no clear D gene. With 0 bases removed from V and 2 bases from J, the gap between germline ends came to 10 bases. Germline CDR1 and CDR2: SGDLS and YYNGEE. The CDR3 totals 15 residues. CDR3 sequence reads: CASSVALDTTDTQYF. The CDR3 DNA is TGTGCCAGCAGCGTAGCTCTAGACACCACAGATACGCAGTATTTT. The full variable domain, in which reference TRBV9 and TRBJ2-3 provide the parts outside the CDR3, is DSGVTQTPKHLITATGQRVTLRCSPRSGDLSVYWYQQSLDQGLQFLIQYYNGEERAKGNILERFSAQQFPDLHSELNLSSLELGDSALYFCASSVALDTTDTQYFGPGTRLTVL.

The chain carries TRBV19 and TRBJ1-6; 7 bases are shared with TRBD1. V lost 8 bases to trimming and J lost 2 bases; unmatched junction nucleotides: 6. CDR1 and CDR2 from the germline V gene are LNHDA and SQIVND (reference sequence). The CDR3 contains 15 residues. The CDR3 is CASRGDRAYNSPLHF. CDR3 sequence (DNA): TGTGCCAGTCGGGGCGACAGGGCCTATAATTCACCCCTCCACTTT.

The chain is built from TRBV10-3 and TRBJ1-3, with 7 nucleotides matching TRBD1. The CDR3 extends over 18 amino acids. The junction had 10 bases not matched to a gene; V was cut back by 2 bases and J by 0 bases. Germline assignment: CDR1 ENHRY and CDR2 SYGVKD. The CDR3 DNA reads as TGTGCCATCAGTGAGCCTCCGGGAGGGGGCAGCTCTGGAAACACCATATATTTT. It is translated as CAISEPPGGGSSGNTIYF.